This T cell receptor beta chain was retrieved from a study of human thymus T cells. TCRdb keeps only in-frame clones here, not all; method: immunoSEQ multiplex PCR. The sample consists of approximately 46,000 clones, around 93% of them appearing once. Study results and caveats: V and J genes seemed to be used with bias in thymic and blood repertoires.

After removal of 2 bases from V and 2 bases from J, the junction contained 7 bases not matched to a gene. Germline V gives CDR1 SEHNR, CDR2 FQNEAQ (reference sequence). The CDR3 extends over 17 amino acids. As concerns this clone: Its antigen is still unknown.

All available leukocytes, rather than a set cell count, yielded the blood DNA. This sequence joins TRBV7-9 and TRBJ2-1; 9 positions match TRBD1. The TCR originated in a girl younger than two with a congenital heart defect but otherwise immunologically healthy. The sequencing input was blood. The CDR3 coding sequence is TGTGCCAGCAGCTTACGCATGGACAGGGGAGCCTACAATGAGCAGTTCTTC. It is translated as CASSLRMDRGAYNEQFF.